These T cell receptor beta chains were read from a single sample in a study of read filtering for tumor transcriptome and immune sequencing. TCRdb fed the reads into MiXCR, producing one record per CDR3 protein. Of around 20,000 distinct CDR3 sequences detected, around 20% appear once; the ten largest clones hold approximately 25%. Sequenced sample: a population of CD138-negative cells sorted from bone marrow. These receptors were taken from a donor older than 35 with multiple myeloma. CDR3s include the opening cysteine and the closing phenylalanine or tryptophan.

V gene | CDR3 protein
TRBV19 | CASKGPYSYEQYF
TRBV5-1 | CASNRVHRVHNEQFF
TRBV14 | CASSHHRSSYNEQFF
TRBV6-2/TRBV6-3 | CASSYTGTGSVYEQYF
TRBV29-1 | CSVERDREQYF
TRBV28 | CASSLLPGQHNSPLHF
TRBV15 | CASSTLVTSYEQYF
TRBV29-1 | CSVNKATNTEAFF
TRBV28 | CASRPAAGNNQPQHF
TRBV2 | CASRPGTANTGELFF
TRBV15 | CATTVGQTEAFF
TRBV28 | CASSLLRQGAIQQFF
TRBV9 | CASSPRTGGYEQYF
TRBV2 | CASSERGGLGFF
TRBV20-1 | CSASREGANTEAFF
TRBV29-1 | CSVDSGGWSRHNYGYTF
TRBV6-6 | CASSYWTDYEQYF
TRBV9 | CASSVVGSRTDTQYF
TRBV29-1 | CSVIEAPDTQYF
TRBV29-1 | CSVEGAEEGYNEQFF
TRBV5-1 | CASSLARAGQETQYF
TRBV24-1 | CATSALGAGGELFF
TRBV29-1 | CSVRDTHPPYEQYF